This T cell receptor beta chain derives from a study of neurological immune-mediated disorders. Whole-study findings and limits: No CDR3 amino acid sequences were shared by expanded clones across subjects, suggesting private repertoires in all groups.

Per germline, CDR1 DFQATT and CDR2 SNEGSKA (reference sequence). There are 14 residues in the CDR3. Trimming removed 1 base from V and 5 bases from J, with 14 bases in between. Every sequencing run drew on 15-18 subjects and yielded over 160 million TCR-beta sequences. TCRdb recomputed calls from the 5' RACE reads with MiXCR, one row per CDR3 protein. The sample holds over 15,000 distinct CDR3 sequences, around 9.7% seen once. Sorted libraries used 850,000 to 1,000,000 CD4+ or CD8+ T cells. This clonotype was counted many times. Its antigen is not known. The chain couples TRBV20-1 to TRBJ2-5; D unclear. The source of this sequence is a man aged 45-65 years in good health. The sequenced material came from CD8+ T cells from blood. The CDR3 sequence: CSARAVYGQETQYF. In DNA form, the CDR3 reads TGCAGTGCTAGAGCGGTTTATGGGCAGGAGACCCAGTACTTC.